The present TCR beta chain was sequenced within a study of blood T cell repertoires in COVID-19. V lost 3 bases and J 5 bases, leaving 13 bases between the germline ends. The CDR3 length is 14 residues. Germline V gives CDR1 SNHLY, CDR2 FYNNEI. Sequencing used immunoSEQ multiplex PCR; TCRdb keeps in-frame clones, though not all of them. The sample holds around 150,000 clones, 60% to 80% seen once. This clone was picked up a small number of times. This rearrangement joins TRBV2 to TRBJ1-1; D remains ambiguous. This clonotype was sampled from a man aged 50-59 years with active or convalescent COVID-19. Input material: peripheral blood. CDR3 region: CASSDRGLGTEAFF. The CDR3 coding sequence is TGTGCCAGCAGTGATCGAGGGTTGGGGACTGAAGCTTTCTTT.